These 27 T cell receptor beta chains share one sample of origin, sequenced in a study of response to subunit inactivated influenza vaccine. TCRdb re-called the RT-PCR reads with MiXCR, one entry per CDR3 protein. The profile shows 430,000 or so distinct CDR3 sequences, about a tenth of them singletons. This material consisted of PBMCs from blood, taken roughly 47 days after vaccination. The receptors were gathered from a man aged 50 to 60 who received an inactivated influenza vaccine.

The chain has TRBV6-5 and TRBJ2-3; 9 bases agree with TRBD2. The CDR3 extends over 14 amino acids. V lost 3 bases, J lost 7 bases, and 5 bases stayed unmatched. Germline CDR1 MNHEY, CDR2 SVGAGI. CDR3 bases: TGTGCCAGCAGTTATCTAGCGGGGAGAAATACGCAGTATTTT. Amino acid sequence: CASSYLAGRNTQYF.

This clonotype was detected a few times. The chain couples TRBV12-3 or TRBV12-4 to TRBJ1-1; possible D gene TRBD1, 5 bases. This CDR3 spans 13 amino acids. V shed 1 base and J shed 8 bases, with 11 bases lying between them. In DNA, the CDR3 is TGTGCCAGCAGTTTAGGTGGGGCAGAAGAAGCTTTCTTT. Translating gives CASSLGGAEEAFF.

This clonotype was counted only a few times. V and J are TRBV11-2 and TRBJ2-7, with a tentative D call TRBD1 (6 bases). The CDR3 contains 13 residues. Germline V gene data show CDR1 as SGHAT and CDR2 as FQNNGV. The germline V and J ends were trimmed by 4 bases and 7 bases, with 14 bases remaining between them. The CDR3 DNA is TGTGCCAGCAGCTCTGGGGGCGAGGGGGAGCAGTACTTC. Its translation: CASSSGGEGEQYF. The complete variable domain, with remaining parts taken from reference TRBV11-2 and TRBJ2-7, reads EAGVAQSPRYKIIEKRQSVAFWCNPISGHATLYWYQQILGQGPKLLIQFQNNGVVDDSQLPKDRFSAERLKGVDSTLKIQPAKLEDSAVYLCASSSGGEGEQYFGPGTRLTVT.

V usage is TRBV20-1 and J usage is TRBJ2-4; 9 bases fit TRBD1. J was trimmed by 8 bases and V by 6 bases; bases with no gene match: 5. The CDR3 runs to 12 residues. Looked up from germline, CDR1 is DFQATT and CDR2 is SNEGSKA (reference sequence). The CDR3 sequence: CSAPGQGDIQYF. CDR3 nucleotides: TGCAGTGCACCGGGACAGGGAGACATTCAGTACTTC.

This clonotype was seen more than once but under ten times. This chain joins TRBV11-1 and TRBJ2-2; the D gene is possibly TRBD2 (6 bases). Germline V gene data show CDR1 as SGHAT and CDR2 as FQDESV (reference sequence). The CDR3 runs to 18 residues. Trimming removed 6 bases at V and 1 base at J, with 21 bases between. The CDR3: CASRPPPLAEGNTGELFF. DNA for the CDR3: TGTGCCAGCAGACCCCCCCCGTTGGCGGAGGGGAACACCGGGGAGCTGTTTTTT.

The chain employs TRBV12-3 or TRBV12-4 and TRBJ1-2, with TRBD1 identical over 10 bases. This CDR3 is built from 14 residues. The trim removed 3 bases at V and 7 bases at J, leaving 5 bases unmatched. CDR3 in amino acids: CASSLRQGAGGYTF. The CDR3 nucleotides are TGTGCCAGCAGTTTGAGACAGGGGGCAGGTGGCTACACCTTC.

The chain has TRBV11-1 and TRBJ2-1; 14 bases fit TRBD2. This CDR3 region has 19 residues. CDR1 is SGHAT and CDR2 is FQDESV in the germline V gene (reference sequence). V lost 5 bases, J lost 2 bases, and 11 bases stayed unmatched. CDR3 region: CASSPPGTSGSVAYNEQFF. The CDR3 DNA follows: TGTGCCAGCAGCCCGCCCGGGACTAGCGGGAGTGTGGCCTACAATGAGCAGTTCTTC.

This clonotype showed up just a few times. CDR3 bases: TGTGCCAGCAGCGCCCGACTAGCGGCAAATGAGCAGTTCTTC. Its translation is CASSARLAANEQFF. The rearrangement uses TRBV7-2 and TRBJ2-1; 9 nucleotides match TRBD2. The CDR3 spans 14 residues. J gave up 7 bases and V 5 bases, and 6 bases lay outside the gene matches. Germline CDR1 and CDR2: SGHTA and FQGNSA.

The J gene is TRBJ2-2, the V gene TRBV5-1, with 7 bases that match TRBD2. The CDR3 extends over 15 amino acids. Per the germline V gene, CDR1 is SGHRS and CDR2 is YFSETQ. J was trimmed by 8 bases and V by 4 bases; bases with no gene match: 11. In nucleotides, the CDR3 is TGCGCCAGCAGCCGGGGGGTCGACCCCCCGGGGGAGCTGTTTTTT. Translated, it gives CASSRGVDPPGELFF.

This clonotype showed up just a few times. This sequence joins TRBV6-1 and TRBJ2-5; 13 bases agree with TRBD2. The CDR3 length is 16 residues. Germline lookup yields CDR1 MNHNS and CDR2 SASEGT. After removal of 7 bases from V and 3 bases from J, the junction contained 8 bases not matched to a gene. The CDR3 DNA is TGTGCCAGCACCCCAACCGGGACTAGCGGGAAAGAGACCCAGTACTTC. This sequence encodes CASTPTGTSGKETQYF.

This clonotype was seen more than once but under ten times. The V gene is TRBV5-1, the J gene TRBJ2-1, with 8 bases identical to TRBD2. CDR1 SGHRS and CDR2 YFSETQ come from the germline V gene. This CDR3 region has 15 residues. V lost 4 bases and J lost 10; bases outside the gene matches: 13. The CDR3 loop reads CASSLGTSLVDEQFF. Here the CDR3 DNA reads TGCGCCAGCAGCCTCGGGACTAGTTTAGTGGACGAGCAGTTCTTC.

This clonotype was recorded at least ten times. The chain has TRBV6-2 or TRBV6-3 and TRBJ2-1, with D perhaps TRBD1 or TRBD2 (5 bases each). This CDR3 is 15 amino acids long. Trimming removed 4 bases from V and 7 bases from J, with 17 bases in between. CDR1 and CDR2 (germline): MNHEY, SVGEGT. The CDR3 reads CASSLDLPRANEQFF. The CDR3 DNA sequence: TGTGCCAGCAGTTTGGACTTACCCAGGGCAAATGAGCAGTTCTTC.

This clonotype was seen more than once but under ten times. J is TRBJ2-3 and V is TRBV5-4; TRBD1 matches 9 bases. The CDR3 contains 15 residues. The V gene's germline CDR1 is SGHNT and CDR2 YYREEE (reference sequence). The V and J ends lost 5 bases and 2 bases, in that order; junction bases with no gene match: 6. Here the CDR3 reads CASSRRDRDTDTQYF. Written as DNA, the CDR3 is TGTGCCAGCAGTCGAAGGGACAGGGACACAGATACGCAGTATTTT.

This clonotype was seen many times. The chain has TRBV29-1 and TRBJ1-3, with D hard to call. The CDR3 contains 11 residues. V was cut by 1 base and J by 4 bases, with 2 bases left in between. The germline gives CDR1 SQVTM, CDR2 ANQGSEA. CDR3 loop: CSVEGGNTIYF. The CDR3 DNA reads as TGCAGCGTTGAAGGGGGAAACACCATATATTTT.

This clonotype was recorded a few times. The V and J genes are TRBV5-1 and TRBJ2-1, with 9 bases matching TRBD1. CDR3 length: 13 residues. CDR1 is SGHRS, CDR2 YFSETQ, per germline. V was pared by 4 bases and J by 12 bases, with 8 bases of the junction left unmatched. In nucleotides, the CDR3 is TGCGCCAGCAGCGCAGGACAGGGGATAGGGCAGTTCTTC. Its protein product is CASSAGQGIGQFF.

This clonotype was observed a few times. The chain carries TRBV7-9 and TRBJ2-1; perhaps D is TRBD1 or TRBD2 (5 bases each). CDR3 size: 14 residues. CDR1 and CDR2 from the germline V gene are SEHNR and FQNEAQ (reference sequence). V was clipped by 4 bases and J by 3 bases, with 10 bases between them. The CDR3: CASSSGTDYNEQFF. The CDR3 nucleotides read TGTGCCAGCAGCTCCGGGACGGACTACAATGAGCAGTTCTTC.

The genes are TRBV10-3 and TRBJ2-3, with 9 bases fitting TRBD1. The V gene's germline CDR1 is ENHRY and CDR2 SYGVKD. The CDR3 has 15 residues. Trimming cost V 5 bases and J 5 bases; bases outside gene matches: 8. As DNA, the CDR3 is TGTGCCATCAGTACCGGACAGGGGATGAGAGATACGCAGTATTTT. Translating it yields CAISTGQGMRDTQYF.

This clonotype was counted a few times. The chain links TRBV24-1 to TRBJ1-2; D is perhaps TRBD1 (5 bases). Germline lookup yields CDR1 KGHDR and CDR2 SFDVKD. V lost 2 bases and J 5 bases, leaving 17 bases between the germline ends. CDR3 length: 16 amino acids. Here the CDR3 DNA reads TGTGCCACCAGTGATTCGGACGCGAAGGGGATGTATGGCTACACCTTC. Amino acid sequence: CATSDSDAKGMYGYTF.

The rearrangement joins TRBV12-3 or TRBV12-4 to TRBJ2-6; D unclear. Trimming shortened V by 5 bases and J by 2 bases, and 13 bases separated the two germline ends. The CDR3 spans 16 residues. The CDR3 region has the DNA TGTGCCAGCAGTCCCCCCAGTCGGACTGGGGCCAACGTCCTGACTTTC. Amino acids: CASSPPSRTGANVLTF.

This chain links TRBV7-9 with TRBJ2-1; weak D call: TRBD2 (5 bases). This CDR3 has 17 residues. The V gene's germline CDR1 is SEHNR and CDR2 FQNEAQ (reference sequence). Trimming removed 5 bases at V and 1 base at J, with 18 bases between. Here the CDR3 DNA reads TGTGCCAGCAGCCCTCTAGCAGTTGAAGAGTCCTACAATGAGCAGTTCTTC. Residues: CASSPLAVEESYNEQFF.

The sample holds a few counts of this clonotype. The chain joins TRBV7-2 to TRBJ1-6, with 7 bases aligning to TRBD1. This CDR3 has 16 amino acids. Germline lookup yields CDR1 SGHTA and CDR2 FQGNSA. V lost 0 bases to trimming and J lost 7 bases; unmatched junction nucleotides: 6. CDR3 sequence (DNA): TGTGCCAGCAGCTTAGCGGCCACAGGGGTGAATTCACCCCTCCACTTT. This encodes CASSLAATGVNSPLHF.

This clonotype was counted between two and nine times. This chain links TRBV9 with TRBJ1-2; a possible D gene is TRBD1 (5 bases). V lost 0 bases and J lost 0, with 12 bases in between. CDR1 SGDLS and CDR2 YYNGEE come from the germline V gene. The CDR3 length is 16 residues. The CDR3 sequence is CASSVDPGAANYGYTF. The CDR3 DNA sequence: TGTGCCAGCAGCGTAGACCCCGGGGCAGCTAACTATGGCTACACCTTC.

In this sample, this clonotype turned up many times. Written as DNA, the CDR3 is TGCGCCAGCAGCCAACCCCGGGATAATGAAAAACTGTTTTTT. This translates into CASSQPRDNEKLFF. The rearrangement links TRBV4-1 to TRBJ1-4; no firm D call. The CDR3 runs 14 residues. The germline V gene encodes CDR1 MGHRA and CDR2 YSYEKL. The V and J ends lost 2 bases and 4 bases respectively, with 8 bases between them.

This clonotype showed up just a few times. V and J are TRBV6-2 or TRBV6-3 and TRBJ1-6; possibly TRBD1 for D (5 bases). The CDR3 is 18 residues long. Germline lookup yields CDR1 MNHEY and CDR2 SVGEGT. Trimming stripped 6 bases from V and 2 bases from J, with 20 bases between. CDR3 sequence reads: CASRGDASTVPYNSPLHF. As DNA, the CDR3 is TGTGCCAGCAGAGGGGACGCCTCGACAGTTCCCTATAATTCACCCCTCCACTTT.

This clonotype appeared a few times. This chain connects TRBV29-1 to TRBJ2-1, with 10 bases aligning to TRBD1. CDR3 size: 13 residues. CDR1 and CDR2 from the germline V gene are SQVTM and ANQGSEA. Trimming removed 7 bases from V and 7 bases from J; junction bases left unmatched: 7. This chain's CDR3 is CSGWGQGNNEQFF. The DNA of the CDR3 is TGCAGCGGATGGGGACAGGGGAATAATGAGCAGTTCTTC.

CDR3 sequence reads: CASSQEARAAYEQYF. The CDR3 region has the DNA TGTGCCAGCAGCCAAGAAGCCAGGGCCGCCTACGAGCAGTACTTC. The chain has TRBV4-2 and TRBJ2-7; perhaps TRBD1 as D (5 bases). Trimming shortened V by 0 bases and J by 2 bases, and 11 bases separated the two germline ends. The CDR3 spans 15 residues. Germline V lookup: CDR1 LGHNA, CDR2 YNFKEQ.

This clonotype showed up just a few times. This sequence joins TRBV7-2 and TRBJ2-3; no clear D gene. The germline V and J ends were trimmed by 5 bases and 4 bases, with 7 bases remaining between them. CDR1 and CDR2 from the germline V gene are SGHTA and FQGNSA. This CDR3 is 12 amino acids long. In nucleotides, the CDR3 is TGTGCCAGCAGCCCAGCGTCAGATACGCAGTATTTT. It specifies CASSPASDTQYF.